This T cell receptor beta chain was found in a study of response to subunit inactivated influenza vaccine. Points from the study as a whole: Each seasonal influenza vaccination recruits few new T cells, the authors suggested.

TCRdb recomputed calls from the RT-PCR reads with MiXCR, one row per CDR3 protein. The data contain around 790,000 distinct CDR3 sequences, less than 25% of them seen just once; the ten biggest clones take up 10%. In this sample, this clonotype turned up a few times. Its antigen is still unknown. Material: PBMCs from blood, obtained 5 days after vaccination. This clonotype was obtained from a man aged 50 to 59 who received an inactivated influenza vaccine.

CDR3 nucleotide sequence: TGTGCCAGCAGGGGGTTTCCCCACGAGCAGTACTTC. This encodes CASRGFPHEQYF. The rearrangement joins TRBV2 to TRBJ2-7; no clear D gene. The germline gives CDR1 SNHLY, CDR2 FYNNEI. The CDR3 covers 12 residues. V was pared by 6 bases and J by 5 bases, with 11 bases between.